One sample yielded the 12 T cell receptor beta chains listed below, sequenced in a study of blood T cells in healthy people across ages. The authors ran a second PCR of about 7 to 11 cycles using a sample-barcoded 5' primer and a J-beta primer mix. TCRdb used MiXCR to reprocess the 5' RACE reads, holding one entry per CDR3 protein. Here the sample spans approximately 2,000,000 distinct CDR3 sequences, approximately 40% being singletons. The sequenced material came from blood. The receptors come from a human donor in good health.

This clonotype was detected a few times. The chain joins TRBV9 to TRBJ2-1; TRBD2 matches at 9 bases. Trimming cost V 0 bases and J 2 bases; bases outside gene matches: 6. The germline V gene has CDR1 SGDLS and CDR2 YYNGEE. CDR3 length equals 17 residues. CDR3 in amino acids: CASSVGGAGGTYNEQFF. The CDR3 coding sequence is TGTGCCAGCAGCGTAGGTGGGGCGGGGGGGACCTACAATGAGCAGTTCTTC.

The chain is built from TRBV18 and TRBJ1-2; D uncertain. Germline-derived CDR1 and CDR2 are KGHSH and LQKENI. V lost 2 bases and J 6 bases, leaving 13 bases between the germline ends. CDR3 length: 14 amino acids. CDR3 nucleotide sequence: TGTGCCAGCTCACCAAAGTCGGTCGGGGATGGCTACACCTTC. Translating gives CASSPKSVGDGYTF.

This clonotype was seen a handful of times. The chain uses TRBV6-4 and TRBJ1-4; perhaps TRBD1 as D (6 bases). The CDR3 is 15 residues long. V lost 0 bases, J lost 8 bases, and 13 bases lay in between. Germline lookup yields CDR1 MRHNA and CDR2 SNTAGT. CDR3 loop: CASSDSEEGVEKLFF. In DNA form, the CDR3 reads TGTGCCAGCAGTGACTCGGAGGAGGGGGTAGAAAAACTGTTTTTT.

This chain links TRBV7-2 with TRBJ1-2; possible D gene TRBD1, 5 bases. Germline V gives CDR1 SGHTA, CDR2 FQGNSA. CDR3 length: 14 amino acids. Trimming left V 1 base short and J 6 bases short, with 12 bases between. This CDR3 reads CASSLVSQGHGYTF. In DNA, the CDR3 is TGTGCCAGCAGCTTAGTGAGTCAGGGACATGGCTACACCTTC.

In this sample, this clonotype turned up a few times. The chain combines TRBV7-2 with TRBJ2-1, with D possibly being TRBD1 (6 bases). Matching the DNA end better, TRBJ2-7 makes the J call doubtful. CDR3 size: 14 residues. CDR1 and CDR2 from the germline V gene are SGHTA and FQGNSA. The CDR3, as DNA: TGTGCCAGCTCTAGGGGGAGCTCCTACAATGAGCAGTACTTC. Encoded protein: CASSRGSSYNEQYF.

V is TRBV10-3 and J is TRBJ2-3; possibly TRBD2 for D (6 bases). The CDR3 covers 15 residues. Germline CDR1 is ENHRY and CDR2 is SYGVKD. Trimming took 3 bases from V and 10 from J, leaving 20 bases between them. In DNA, the CDR3 is TGTGCCATCAGTGATAGTAACGGGGAGGCCCTGGCGCAGTATTTT. Encoded protein: CAISDSNGEALAQYF.

This chain links TRBV29-1 with TRBJ1-1; no firm D call. Germline V gives CDR1 SQVTM, CDR2 ANQGSEA. V was trimmed by 2 bases and J by 3 bases, leaving 4 bases between them. The CDR3 loop spans 11 amino acids. CDR3 region: CSVEPYTEAFF. The CDR3 nucleotides are TGCAGCGTTGAACCGTACACTGAAGCTTTCTTT.

The chain combines TRBV15 with TRBJ2-7, with 12 bases fitting TRBD1. The J segment lost 5 bases and the V segment lost 1 base, leaving 6 bases of the junction unmatched. Germline CDR1 reads LNHNV; CDR2 reads YYDKDF (reference sequence). The CDR3 extends over 16 amino acids. The CDR3 region is CATSRGAGQGANEQYF. CDR3 bases: TGTGCCACCAGCAGAGGGGCGGGACAGGGGGCCAACGAGCAGTACTTC. Filled out from reference TRBV15 and TRBJ2-7, the complete variable domain reads DAMVIQNPRYQVTQFGKPVTLSCSQTLNHNVMYWYQQKSSQAPKLLFHYYDKDFNNEADTPDNFQSRRPNTSFCFLDIRSPGLGDTAMYLCATSRGAGQGANEQYFGPGTRLTVT.

The chain carries TRBV20-1 and TRBJ2-7; weak D call: TRBD1 (5 bases). V was clipped by 3 bases and J by 4 bases, with 16 bases between them. The CDR3 spans 14 residues. CDR1 and CDR2 (germline): DFQATT, SNEGSKA (reference sequence). The CDR3 coding sequence is TGCAGTGCTAGGCCGCAGGGAATATCGTACGAGCAGTACTTC. It encodes CSARPQGISYEQYF.

This clonotype was seen a handful of times. The chain recombines TRBV3-1 with TRBJ2-1; D tentatively fits TRBD1 or TRBD2 (5 bases each). The CDR3 has 14 residues. Germline CDR1 reads LGHDT; CDR2 reads YNNKEL (reference sequence). V was clipped by 2 bases and J by 7 bases, with 12 bases between them. The CDR3, as DNA: TGTGCCAGCAGCCAAAGCGGCAGGGCTAATGAGCAGTTCTTC. It specifies CASSQSGRANEQFF.

The V and J genes are TRBV4-3 and TRBJ2-3; TRBD1 might be the D (5 bases). Germline V lookup: CDR1 LGHNA, CDR2 YSLEER. V gave up 2 bases and J gave up 2 bases, with 17 bases separating them. The CDR3 covers 17 residues. The CDR3 region has the DNA TGCGCCAGCAGCCAAAAACCCAGGGCATTCGACACAGATACGCAGTATTTT. Its translation is CASSQKPRAFDTDTQYF.

This chain uses TRBV12-3 or TRBV12-4 with TRBJ2-3; no firm D call. There are 14 residues in the CDR3. V dropped 6 bases and J dropped 0 bases, with 10 bases sitting between them. Here the CDR3 DNA reads TGTGCCAGCAGAACTTCAGAAAGCACAGATACGCAGTATTTT. The encoded protein is CASRTSESTDTQYF.